This is a list of T cell receptor beta chains from one sample in a study of response to subunit inactivated influenza vaccine. TCRdb used MiXCR to reprocess the RT-PCR reads, holding one entry per CDR3 protein. The table lists roughly 620,000 distinct CDR3 sequences, around 10% of them singletons. The same sample was also studied in work on T cells expressing NK-cell markers.

Material: PBMCs from blood, obtained on the day of vaccination. These receptors were collected from a man in his forties or fifties who received an inactivated influenza vaccine. The CDR3 runs from the conserved cysteine through the conserved F or W. A D gene is named only where the DNA matches it firmly. Some rows mark clone size as missing; the rest say once, few, many or name a class of expanded clone.

clone_size j_call d_call v_call cdr3_length cdr3_nt cdr3_aa
many TRBJ2-7 - TRBV20-1 13 TGCAGTGCTGGTAGACACGGACACAACGAGCAGTACTTC CSAGRHGHNEQYF
few TRBJ2-1 TRBD1 TRBV20-1 15 TGCAGTGCTAGAGGGAGTTCGACAGGGTACAATGAGCAGTTCTTC CSARGSSTGYNEQFF
few TRBJ2-5 TRBD2 TRBV28 12 TGTGCCAGCAGACCAGCGGGGGGGGACCAGTACTTC CASRPAGGDQYF
- TRBJ2-5 - TRBV5-1 16 TGCGCCAGCAGCATGGGTACAGGGATATCACTAGAGACCCAGTACTTC CASSMGTGISLETQYF
- TRBJ2-1 TRBD1 TRBV6-5 16 TGTGCCAGCAGTGACTCAGGGCCAGGGGGCGGGAATGAGCAGTTCTTC CASSDSGPGGGNEQFF
few TRBJ2-1 TRBD2 TRBV11-1 19 TGTGCCAGCAGCCCCCGACTAGCGGGTTTTCGTTCCTCCTACAATGAGCAGTTCTTC CASSPRLAGFRSSYNEQFF
few TRBJ1-2 TRBD1 TRBV7-2 14 TGTGCCAGCAGCAACGACAGGGGACGGGGTGGCTACACCTTC CASSNDRGRGGYTF
few TRBJ2-1 TRBD2 TRBV30 13 TGTGCCTGGAGTGACGGGACTAGCGCTGAGCAGTTCTTC CAWSDGTSAEQFF
few TRBJ1-6 TRBD1 TRBV20-1 17 TGCAGTGCTAGGACCGGGACAGGCCACCTTCAAAATTCACCCCTCCACTTT CSARTGTGHLQNSPLHF
few TRBJ2-1 - TRBV29-1 15 TGCCGCATCCAAGGGGGAGAGGACTCCTACAATGAGCAGTTCTTC CRIQGGEDSYNEQFF
few TRBJ2-7 - TRBV5-1 16 TGCGCCAGCAGCTCCCAGGGAGGGGGGGCGCCAAACGAGCAGTACTTC CASSSQGGGAPNEQYF
few TRBJ2-1 - TRBV7-9 16 TGTGCCAGCAGCGCCGTGAACGTGGGAGGCTACAATGAGCAGTTCTTC CASSAVNVGGYNEQFF
few TRBJ2-5 - TRBV2 15 TGTGCCAGCAGGTCAGGGGGGGGCAACCAAGAGACCCAGTACTTC CASRSGGGNQETQYF
few TRBJ1-2 TRBD1 TRBV12-3/TRBV12-4 14 TGTGCCAGCAGTGCCCAACAGGGGTTGAGGGGCTACACCTTC CASSAQQGLRGYTF
few TRBJ2-1 - TRBV6-2/TRBV6-3 11 TGTGCCAGCACAAACGAGGGCGTAGGGTTCTTC CASTNEGVGFF
- TRBJ2-7 TRBD1 TRBV27 13 TGTGCCAGCACCCTGGTGACAGGGGGCGAGCAGTACTTC CASTLVTGGEQYF
few TRBJ1-1 - TRBV5-8 15 TGTGCCAGCAGCTTGGGGGCGCGGTTTCAAACTGAAGCTTTCTTT CASSLGARFQTEAFF
few TRBJ2-5 - TRBV7-6 15 TGTGCCAGCAGCTTATTCACTAGCAGCGGAGAGACCCAGTACTTC CASSLFTSSGETQYF
- TRBJ2-2 TRBD2 TRBV28 17 TGTGCCAGCAGTTTATTCTCTAGCGGCCATCAGACCGGGGAGCTGTTTTTT CASSLFSSGHQTGELFF
- TRBJ1-6 - TRBV3-1 14 TGTGCCAGCAGCCCCCCAGGGGTTAATTCACCCCTCCACTTT CASSPPGVNSPLHF
few TRBJ1-1 - TRBV2 12 TGTGCCAGGTCCTTCGGCGAACCGGGGGCTTTCTTT CARSFGEPGAFF
- TRBJ2-2 - TRBV12-3/TRBV12-4 15 TGTGCCAGCATTCCCGAGGTGGAAGGCACCGGGGAGCTGTTTTTT CASIPEVEGTGELFF
- TRBJ2-1 TRBD2 TRBV7-2 16 TGTGCCAGCAGCTCGGGACTAGCGGGATTCTACAATGAGCAGTTCTTC CASSSGLAGFYNEQFF
- TRBJ1-1 - TRBV11-2 15 TGTGCCAGCAGCTTAGTCGTACAGGTGAACACTGAAGCTTTCTTT CASSLVVQVNTEAFF
- TRBJ2-1 - TRBV12-3/TRBV12-4 14 TGTGCCAGCAGTTTATCTTCGGCGGGGTGGAAGCAGTTCTTC CASSLSSAGWKQFF
- TRBJ2-5 - TRBV6-5 17 TGTGCCAGCAGTTACTCCTTTTGGCGGCAGACCCAAGAGACCCAGTACTTC CASSYSFWRQTQETQYF
few TRBJ2-7 TRBD2 TRBV4-2 15 TGTGCCAGCAGCCCGGAGGCGGGAGGGAGGGACGAGCAGTACTTC CASSPEAGGRDEQYF
- TRBJ2-1 - TRBV6-1 16 TGTGCCAGCACCGTCCTAAACAGAGACCTCTACAATGAGCAGTTCTTC CASTVLNRDLYNEQFF
- TRBJ2-7 - TRBV20-1 12 TGCAGTGCTAAACAGCCCTCCTACGAGCAGTACTTC CSAKQPSYEQYF
few TRBJ1-1 - TRBV9 13 TGTGCCAGCAGCGTAGGGGCGAACACTGAAGCTTTCTTT CASSVGANTEAFF
few TRBJ2-1 - TRBV12-3/TRBV12-4 13 TGTGCCAGCAATATAGCGGCGAACAATGAGCAGTTCTTC CASNIAANNEQFF
few TRBJ2-1 - TRBV6-5 17 TGTGCCAGCAGTTACTCGACCCCCGGGGGGCCCTACAATGAGCAGTTCTTC CASSYSTPGGPYNEQFF
once TRBJ2-1 TRBD2 TRBV4-3 16 TGCGCCAGCAGCCAAGATACTAGCGGGAGTAGGAATGAGCAGTTCTTC CASSQDTSGSRNEQFF
few TRBJ2-2 TRBD1 TRBV6-2/TRBV6-3 15 TGTGCCAGCAGAATAACAGGGGCGATCACCGGGGAGCTGTTTTTT CASRITGAITGELFF
- TRBJ2-2 TRBD2 TRBV6-2/TRBV6-3 13 TGTGCCAGCGCGGGAGCGGGCACCGGGGAGCTGTTTTTT CASAGAGTGELFF
- TRBJ2-5 - TRBV29-1 13 TGCAGCATTGATCGAGGCAGGGGAGAGACCCAGTACTTC CSIDRGRGETQYF